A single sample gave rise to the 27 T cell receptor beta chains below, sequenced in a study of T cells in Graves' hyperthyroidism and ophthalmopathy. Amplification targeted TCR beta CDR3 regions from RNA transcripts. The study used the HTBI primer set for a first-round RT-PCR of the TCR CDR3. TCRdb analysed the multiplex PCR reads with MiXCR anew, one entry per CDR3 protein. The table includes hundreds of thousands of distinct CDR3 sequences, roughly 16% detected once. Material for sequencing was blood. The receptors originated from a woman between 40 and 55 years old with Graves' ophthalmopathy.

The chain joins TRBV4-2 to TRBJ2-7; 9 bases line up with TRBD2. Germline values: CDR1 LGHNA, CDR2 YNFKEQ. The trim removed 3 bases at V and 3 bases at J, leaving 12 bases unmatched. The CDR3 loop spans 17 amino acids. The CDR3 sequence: CASSHMGGGTSHYEQYF. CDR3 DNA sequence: TGTGCCAGCAGCCATATGGGGGGGGGGACTAGCCACTACGAGCAGTACTTC.

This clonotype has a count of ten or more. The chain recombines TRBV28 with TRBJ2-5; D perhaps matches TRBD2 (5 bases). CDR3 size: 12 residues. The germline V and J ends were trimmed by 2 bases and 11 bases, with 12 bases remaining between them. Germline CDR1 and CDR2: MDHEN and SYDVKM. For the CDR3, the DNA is TGTGCCAGCAGTTTAATGGGGAGAGAACAGTACTTC. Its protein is CASSLMGREQYF.

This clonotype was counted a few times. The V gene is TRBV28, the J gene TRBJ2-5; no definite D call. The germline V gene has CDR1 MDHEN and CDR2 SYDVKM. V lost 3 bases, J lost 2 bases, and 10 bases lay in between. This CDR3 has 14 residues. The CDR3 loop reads CASSLWQTQETQYF. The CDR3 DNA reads TGTGCCAGCAGTTTGTGGCAAACTCAAGAGACCCAGTACTTC.

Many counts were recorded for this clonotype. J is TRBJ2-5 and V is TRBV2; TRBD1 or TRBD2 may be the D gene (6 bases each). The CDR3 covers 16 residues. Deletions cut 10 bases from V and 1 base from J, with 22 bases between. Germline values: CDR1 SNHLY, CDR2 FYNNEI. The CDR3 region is CATEEFGGPFQETQYF. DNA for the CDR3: TGTGCCACCGAAGAGTTCGGGGGCCCCTTCCAAGAGACCCAGTACTTC.

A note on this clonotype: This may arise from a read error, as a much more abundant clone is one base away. The CDR3 nucleotides are TGTGCCAGCAGTTTCCCCGGGACTCACCAAAAGACCCAGTACTTC. Translated: CASSFPGTHQKTQYF. The chain carries TRBV2 and TRBJ2-5; possibly TRBD2 for D (6 bases). The germline CDR1 and CDR2 sequences are SNHLY and FYNNEI. This CDR3 is 15 amino acids long.

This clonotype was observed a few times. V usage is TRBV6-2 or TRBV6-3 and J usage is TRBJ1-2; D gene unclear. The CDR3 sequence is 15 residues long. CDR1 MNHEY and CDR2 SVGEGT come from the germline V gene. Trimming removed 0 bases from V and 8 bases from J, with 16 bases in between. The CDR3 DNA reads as TGTGCCAGCAGTTACTCTACCCGGGCCCGAGGGGGCTACACCTTC. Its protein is CASSYSTRARGGYTF.

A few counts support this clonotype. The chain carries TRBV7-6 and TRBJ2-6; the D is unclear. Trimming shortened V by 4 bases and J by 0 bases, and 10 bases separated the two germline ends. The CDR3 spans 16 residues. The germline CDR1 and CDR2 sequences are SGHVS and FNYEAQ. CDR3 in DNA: TGTGCCAGCAGCTCATACTTGGACTCTGGGGCCAACGTCCTGACTTTC. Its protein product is CASSSYLDSGANVLTF.

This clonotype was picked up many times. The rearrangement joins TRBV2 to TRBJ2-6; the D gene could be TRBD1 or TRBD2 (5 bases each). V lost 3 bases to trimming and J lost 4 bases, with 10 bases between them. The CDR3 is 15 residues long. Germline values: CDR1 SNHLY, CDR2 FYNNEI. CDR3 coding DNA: TGTGCCAGCAGTGATTTGGGGGTCGGGGCCAACGTCCTGACTTTC. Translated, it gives CASSDLGVGANVLTF. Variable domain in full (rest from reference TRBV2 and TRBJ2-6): EPEVTQTPSHQVTQMGQEVILRCVPISNHLYFYWYRQILGQKVEFLVSFYNNEISEKSEIFDDQFSVERPDGSNFTLKIRSTKLEDSAMYFCASSDLGVGANVLTFGAGSRLTVL.

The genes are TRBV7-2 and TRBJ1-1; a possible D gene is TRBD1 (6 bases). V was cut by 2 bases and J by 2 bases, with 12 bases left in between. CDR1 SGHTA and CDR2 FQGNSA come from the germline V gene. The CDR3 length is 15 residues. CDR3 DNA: TGTGCCAGCAGCTTAAGAAGGACAGCCAACACTGAAGCTTTCTTT. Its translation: CASSLRRTANTEAFF. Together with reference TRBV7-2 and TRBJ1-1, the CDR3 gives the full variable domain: GAGVSQSPSNKVTEKGKDVELRCDPISGHTALYWYRQSLGQGLEFLIYFQGNSAPDKSGLPSDRFSAERTGGSVSTLTIQRTQQEDSAVYLCASSLRRTANTEAFFGQGTRLTVV.

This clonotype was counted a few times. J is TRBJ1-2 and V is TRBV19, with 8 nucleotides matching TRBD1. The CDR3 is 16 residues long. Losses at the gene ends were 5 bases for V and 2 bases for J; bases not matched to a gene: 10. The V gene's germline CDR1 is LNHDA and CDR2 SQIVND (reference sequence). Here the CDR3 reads CASSLGTGSRNYGYTF. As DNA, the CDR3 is TGTGCCAGTAGTTTAGGGACAGGATCTCGGAACTATGGCTACACCTTC. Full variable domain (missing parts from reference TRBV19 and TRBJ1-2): DGGITQSPKYLFRKEGQNVTLSCEQNLNHDAMYWYRQDPGQGLRLIYYSQIVNDFQKGDIAEGYSVSREKKESFPLTVTSAQKNPTAFYLCASSLGTGSRNYGYTFGSGTRLTVV.

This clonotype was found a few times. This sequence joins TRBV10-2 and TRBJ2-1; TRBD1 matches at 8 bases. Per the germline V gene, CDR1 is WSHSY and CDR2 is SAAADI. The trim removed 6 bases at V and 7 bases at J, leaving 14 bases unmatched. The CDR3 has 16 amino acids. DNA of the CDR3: TGCGCCAGCAGACGGTCCGACAGGGGAAGGTTGAATGAGCAGTTCTTC. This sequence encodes CASRRSDRGRLNEQFF.

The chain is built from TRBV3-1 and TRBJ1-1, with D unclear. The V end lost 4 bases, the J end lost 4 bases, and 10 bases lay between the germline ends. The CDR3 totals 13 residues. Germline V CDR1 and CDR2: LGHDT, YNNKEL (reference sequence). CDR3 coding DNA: TGTGCCAGCAGCCGCGAAGCGGGCACTGAAGCTTTCTTT. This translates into CASSREAGTEAFF.

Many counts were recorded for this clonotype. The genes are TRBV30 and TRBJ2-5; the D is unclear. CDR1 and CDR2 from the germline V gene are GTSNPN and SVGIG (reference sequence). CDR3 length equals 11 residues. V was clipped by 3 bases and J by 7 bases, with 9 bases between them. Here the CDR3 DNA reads TGTGCCTGGAGCGGCCCAGCGACCCAGTACTTC. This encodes CAWSGPATQYF.

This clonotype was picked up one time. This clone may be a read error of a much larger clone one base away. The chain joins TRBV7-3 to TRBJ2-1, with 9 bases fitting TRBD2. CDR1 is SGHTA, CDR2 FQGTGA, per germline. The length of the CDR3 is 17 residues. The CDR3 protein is CAGSLKGVAGAPNEQFF. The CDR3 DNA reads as TGTGCCGGCAGCTTAAAAGGGGTAGCGGGAGCTCCCAATGAGCAGTTCTTC. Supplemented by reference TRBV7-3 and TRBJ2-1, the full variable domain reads GAGVSQTPSNKVTEKGKYVELRCDPISGHTALYWYRQSLGQGPEFLIYFQGTGAADDSGLPNDRFFAVRPEGSVSTLKIQRTERGDSAVYLCAGSLKGVAGAPNEQFFGPGTRLTVL.

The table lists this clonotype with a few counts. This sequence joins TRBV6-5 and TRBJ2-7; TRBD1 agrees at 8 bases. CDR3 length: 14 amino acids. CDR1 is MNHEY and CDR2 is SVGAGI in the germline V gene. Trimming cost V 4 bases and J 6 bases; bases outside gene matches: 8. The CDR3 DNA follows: TGTGCCAGCAGTTCCTTGGGACAGGCGAGCGAGCAGTACTTC. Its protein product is CASSSLGQASEQYF.

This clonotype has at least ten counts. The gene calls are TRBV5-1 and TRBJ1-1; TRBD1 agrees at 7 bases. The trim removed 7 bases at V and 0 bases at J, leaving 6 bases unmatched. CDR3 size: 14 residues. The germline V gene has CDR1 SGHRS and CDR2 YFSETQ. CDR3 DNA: TGCGCCAGCGGGCAGGGGGGGCTGAACACTGAAGCTTTCTTT. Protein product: CASGQGGLNTEAFF.

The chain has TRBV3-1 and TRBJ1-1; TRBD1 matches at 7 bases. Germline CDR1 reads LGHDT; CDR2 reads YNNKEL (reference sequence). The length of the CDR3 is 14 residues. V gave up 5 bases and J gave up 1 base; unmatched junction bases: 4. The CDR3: CASSYDRENTEAFF. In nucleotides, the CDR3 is TGTGCCAGCAGCTATGACAGGGAGAACACTGAAGCTTTCTTT.

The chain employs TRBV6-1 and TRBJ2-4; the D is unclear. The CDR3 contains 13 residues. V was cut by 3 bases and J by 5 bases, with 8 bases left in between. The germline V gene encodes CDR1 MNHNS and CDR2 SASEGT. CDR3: CASSDGPQNIQYF. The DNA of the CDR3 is TGTGCCAGCAGTGATGGTCCCCAAAACATTCAGTACTTC.

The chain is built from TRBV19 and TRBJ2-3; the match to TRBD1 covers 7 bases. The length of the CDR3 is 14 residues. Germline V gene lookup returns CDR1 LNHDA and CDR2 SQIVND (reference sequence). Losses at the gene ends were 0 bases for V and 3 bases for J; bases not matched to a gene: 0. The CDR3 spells CASSIDRGTDTQYF. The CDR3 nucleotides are TGTGCCAGTAGTATAGACAGGGGGACAGATACGCAGTATTTT.

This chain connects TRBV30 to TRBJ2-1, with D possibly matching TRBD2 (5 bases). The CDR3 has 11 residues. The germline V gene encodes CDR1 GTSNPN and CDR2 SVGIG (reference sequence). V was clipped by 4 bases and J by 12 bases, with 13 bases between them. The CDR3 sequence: CAWKAREWQFF. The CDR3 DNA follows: TGTGCCTGGAAGGCGAGGGAATGGCAGTTCTTC.

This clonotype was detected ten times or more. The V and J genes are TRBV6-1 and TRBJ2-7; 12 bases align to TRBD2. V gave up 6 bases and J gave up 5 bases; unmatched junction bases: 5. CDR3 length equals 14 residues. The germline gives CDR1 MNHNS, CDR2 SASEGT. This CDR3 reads CASRASGRADEQYF. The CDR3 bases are TGTGCCAGCAGGGCTAGCGGGAGGGCTGACGAGCAGTACTTC.

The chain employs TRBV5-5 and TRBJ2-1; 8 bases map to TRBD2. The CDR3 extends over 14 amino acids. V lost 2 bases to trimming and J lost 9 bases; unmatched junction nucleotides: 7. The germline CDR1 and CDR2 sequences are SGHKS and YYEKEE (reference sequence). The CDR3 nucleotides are TGTGCCAGCAGCTTCCCGGGACTAGGGATTGAGCAGTTCTTC. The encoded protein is CASSFPGLGIEQFF.

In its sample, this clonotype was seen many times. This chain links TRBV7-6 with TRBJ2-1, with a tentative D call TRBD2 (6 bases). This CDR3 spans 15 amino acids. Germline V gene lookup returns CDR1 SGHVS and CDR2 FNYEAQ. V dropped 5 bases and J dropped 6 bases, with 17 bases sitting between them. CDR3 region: CASSAGPGLTNEQFF. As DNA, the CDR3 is TGTGCCAGCAGCGCCGGGCCGGGACTGACCAATGAGCAGTTCTTC.

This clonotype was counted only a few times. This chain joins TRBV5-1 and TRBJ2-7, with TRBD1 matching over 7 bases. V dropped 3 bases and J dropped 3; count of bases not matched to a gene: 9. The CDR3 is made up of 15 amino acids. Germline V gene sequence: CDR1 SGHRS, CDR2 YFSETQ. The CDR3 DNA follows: TGCGCCAGCAGCTCACCCCCGGGACAGAACTACGAGCAGTACTTC. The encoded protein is CASSSPPGQNYEQYF.

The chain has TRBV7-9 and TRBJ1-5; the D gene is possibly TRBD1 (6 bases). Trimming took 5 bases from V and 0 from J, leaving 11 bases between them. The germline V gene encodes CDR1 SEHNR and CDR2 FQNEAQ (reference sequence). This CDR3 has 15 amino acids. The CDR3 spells CASSGGTLSNQPQHF. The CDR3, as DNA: TGTGCCAGCAGCGGGGGGACACTTAGCAATCAGCCCCAGCATTTT.

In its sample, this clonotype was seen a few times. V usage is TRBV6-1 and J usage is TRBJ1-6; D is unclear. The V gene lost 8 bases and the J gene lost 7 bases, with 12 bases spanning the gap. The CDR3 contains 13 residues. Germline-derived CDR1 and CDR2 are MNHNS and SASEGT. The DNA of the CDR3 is TGTGCCAGCCAGCCTTCGAGGAATTCACCCCTCCACTTT. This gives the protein CASQPSRNSPLHF.

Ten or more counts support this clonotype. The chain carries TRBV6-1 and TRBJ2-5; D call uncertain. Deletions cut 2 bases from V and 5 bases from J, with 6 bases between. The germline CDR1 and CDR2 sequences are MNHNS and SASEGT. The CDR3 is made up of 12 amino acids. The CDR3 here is CASSELAETQYF. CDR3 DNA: TGTGCCAGCAGTGAATTGGCGGAGACCCAGTACTTC.